This TCR beta chain was captured in a study of T cell responses to AZD1222 COVID-19 vaccine. Looked up from germline, CDR1 is SNHLY and CDR2 is FYNNEI. V was trimmed by 8 bases and J by 4 bases, leaving 14 bases between them. This CDR3 comprises 14 residues. Profiling relied on immunoSEQ multiplex PCR, and the TCRdb table lists in-frame clones only, not all of them. The table includes tens of thousands of clones, more than 85% detected once. Points on this clone: Its target is not known.

Findings of the study overall: Only a handful of AZD1222 recipients, six or seven in all, had baseline seropositivity. Reportedly, nearly half the spike-specific TCRs target unmutated variant regions.

The gene calls are TRBV2 and TRBJ2-2; maybe TRBD1 (6 bases). The sample in question was peripheral blood, obtained 28 days after the second AZD1222 dose. The clonotype was recovered from an adult who received the AZD1222 COVID-19 vaccine. CDR3 coding DNA: TGTGCCAGCCTCCCACAGGGACCCACCGGGGAGCTGTTTTTT. Amino acid sequence: CASLPQGPTGELFF.